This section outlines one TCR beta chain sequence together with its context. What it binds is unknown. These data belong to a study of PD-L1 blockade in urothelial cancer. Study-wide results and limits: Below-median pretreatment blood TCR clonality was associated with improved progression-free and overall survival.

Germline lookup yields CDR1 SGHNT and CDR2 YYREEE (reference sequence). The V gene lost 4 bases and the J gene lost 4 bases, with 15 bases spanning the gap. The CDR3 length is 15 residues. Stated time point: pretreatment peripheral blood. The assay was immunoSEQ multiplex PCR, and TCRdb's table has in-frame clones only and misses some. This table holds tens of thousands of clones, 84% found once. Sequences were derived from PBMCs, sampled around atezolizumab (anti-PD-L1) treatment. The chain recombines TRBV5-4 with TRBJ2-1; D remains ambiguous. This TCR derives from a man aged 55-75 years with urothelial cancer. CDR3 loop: CASSPTASRYNEQFF. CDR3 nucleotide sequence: TGTGCCAGCAGCCCAACGGCGTCGAGGTACAATGAGCAGTTCTTC.